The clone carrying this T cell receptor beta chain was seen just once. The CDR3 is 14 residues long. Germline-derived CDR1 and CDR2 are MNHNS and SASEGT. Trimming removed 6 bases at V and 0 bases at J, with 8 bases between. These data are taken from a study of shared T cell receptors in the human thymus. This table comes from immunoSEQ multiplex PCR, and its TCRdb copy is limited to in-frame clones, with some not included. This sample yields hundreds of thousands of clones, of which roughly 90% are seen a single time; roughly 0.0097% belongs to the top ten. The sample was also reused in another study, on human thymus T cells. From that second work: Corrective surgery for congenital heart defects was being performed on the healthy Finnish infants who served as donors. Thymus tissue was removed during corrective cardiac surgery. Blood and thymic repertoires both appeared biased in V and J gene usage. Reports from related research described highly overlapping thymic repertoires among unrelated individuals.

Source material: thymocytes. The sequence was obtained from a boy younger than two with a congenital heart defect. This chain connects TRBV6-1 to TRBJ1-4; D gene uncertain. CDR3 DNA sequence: TGTGCCAGCAGGGTCACTACAACTAATGAAAAACTGTTTTTT. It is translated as CASRVTTTNEKLFF.